Listed below are T cell receptor beta chains from one sample, sequenced in a study of blood T cells in healthy people across ages. TCRdb passed the 5' RACE reads through MiXCR, listing each CDR3 protein once. The sample holds 1,300,000 or so distinct CDR3 sequences; roughly 64% are singletons and the top ten take over 5.5%. The sequencing sample was made of blood. The source is a man aged 18 to 30 in good health. Both conserved end residues are part of each CDR3. Each record gives: V gene, J gene, clone size, D gene, CDR3 DNA, CDR3 protein. The D gene is left open where the match is weak. For some rows the clone size is stated as once, few or many, or as a class when expanded; others skip it.

v_call: TRBV2
j_call: TRBJ2-7
clone_size: .
d_call: .
cdr3_nt: TGTGCCAGCAGCCCCGTAGGGCGGGGAAACTACGAGCAGTACTTC
cdr3_aa: CASSPVGRGNYEQYF

v_call: TRBV12-3/TRBV12-4
j_call: TRBJ1-1
clone_size: .
d_call: .
cdr3_nt: TGTGCCAGCAGTTCGCTCGGACAGGAAGCTTTCTTT
cdr3_aa: CASSSLGQEAFF

v_call: TRBV7-2
j_call: TRBJ1-2
clone_size: .
d_call: .
cdr3_nt: TGTGCCAGCAGCTTAGCGCAGAGGGCAAGGGGCGGTTCTGGCTACACCTTC
cdr3_aa: CASSLAQRARGGSGYTF

v_call: TRBV28
j_call: TRBJ1-4
clone_size: .
d_call: .
cdr3_nt: TGTGCCAGCAGTCCCCCACGGGGGTGGACTAATGAAAAACTGTTTTTT
cdr3_aa: CASSPPRGWTNEKLFF

v_call: TRBV7-9
j_call: TRBJ2-2
clone_size: .
d_call: .
cdr3_nt: TGTGCCAGCAGCACTTACAGGTTAACCATCGGGGAGCTGTTTTTT
cdr3_aa: CASSTYRLTIGELFF

v_call: TRBV24-1
j_call: TRBJ2-7
clone_size: .
d_call: .
cdr3_nt: TGTGCCACCAGTGATCGGACAAGGGACCGGAGTAAGCCGAACGAGCAGTACTTC
cdr3_aa: CATSDRTRDRSKPNEQYF

v_call: TRBV3-1
j_call: TRBJ2-3
clone_size: .
d_call: .
cdr3_nt: TGTGCCAGCAGCCAATCGCAGGGGCGGATGGCAGATACGCAGTATTTT
cdr3_aa: CASSQSQGRMADTQYF

v_call: TRBV7-4
j_call: TRBJ1-5
clone_size: .
d_call: .
cdr3_nt: TGTGCCAGCAGCGGAGTCCCTCCCCGAGAAAATAGCAATCAGCCCCAGCATTTT
cdr3_aa: CASSGVPPRENSNQPQHF

v_call: TRBV7-2
j_call: TRBJ1-5
clone_size: .
d_call: TRBD1
cdr3_nt: TGTGCCAGCAGCCTCGGGACAGAAAATCAGCCCCAGCATTTT
cdr3_aa: CASSLGTENQPQHF

v_call: TRBV27
j_call: TRBJ2-7
clone_size: .
d_call: TRBD1
cdr3_nt: TGTGCCAGCAGTTTAATAGGGACAGGGGACTACGAGCAGTACTTC
cdr3_aa: CASSLIGTGDYEQYF

v_call: TRBV10-3
j_call: TRBJ2-1
clone_size: few
d_call: TRBD2
cdr3_nt: TGTGCCATCAGTGAGTCCGGCGCGGGGGGGTACAATGAGCAGTTCTTC
cdr3_aa: CAISESGAGGYNEQFF

v_call: TRBV29-1
j_call: TRBJ1-1
clone_size: few
d_call: .
cdr3_nt: TGCAGCGTTGGACGGTCGTCCACTGAAGCTTTCTTT
cdr3_aa: CSVGRSSTEAFF

v_call: TRBV12-3/TRBV12-4
j_call: TRBJ2-7
clone_size: few
d_call: .
cdr3_nt: TGTGCCAGCAGTTTTCGGCCTCAGGGTTACGAGCAGTACTTC
cdr3_aa: CASSFRPQGYEQYF

v_call: TRBV6-5
j_call: TRBJ1-2
clone_size: .
d_call: .
cdr3_nt: TGTGCCACTGGACGGACAGCTAACTATGGCTACACCTTC
cdr3_aa: CATGRTANYGYTF

v_call: TRBV4-2
j_call: TRBJ1-4
clone_size: few
d_call: .
cdr3_nt: TGTGCCAGCAGCCAAGTTTGGGGTACTAATGAAAAACTGTTTTTT
cdr3_aa: CASSQVWGTNEKLFF

v_call: TRBV4-1
j_call: TRBJ2-1
clone_size: .
d_call: .
cdr3_nt: TGCGCCAGCAGCCAAGATAAAGGCTTCTCCTACAATGAGCAGTTCTTC
cdr3_aa: CASSQDKGFSYNEQFF

v_call: TRBV5-1
j_call: TRBJ2-1
clone_size: .
d_call: TRBD1
cdr3_nt: TGCGCCAGCAGCTCGCGAGGACAGGGGAAATACAATGAGCAGTTCTTC
cdr3_aa: CASSSRGQGKYNEQFF

v_call: TRBV20-1
j_call: TRBJ2-1
clone_size: .
d_call: TRBD2
cdr3_nt: TGCAGTGCTGAGACTAGCGGGAAACAAGAGACCCAGTTCTTC
cdr3_aa: CSAETSGKQETQFF

v_call: TRBV14
j_call: TRBJ2-7
clone_size: .
d_call: TRBD2
cdr3_nt: TGTGCCAGCAGCCAAGCTAGCGGCCACTTCTACGAGCAGTACTTC
cdr3_aa: CASSQASGHFYEQYF

v_call: TRBV15
j_call: TRBJ2-1
clone_size: .
d_call: .
cdr3_nt: TGTGCCACCAGCCGAGACAGGCCCGGCCAAAACAATGAGCAGTTCTTC
cdr3_aa: CATSRDRPGQNNEQFF

v_call: TRBV27
j_call: TRBJ1-6
clone_size: .
d_call: .
cdr3_nt: TGTGCCTCCCAGGGACTTCTGAATTCACCCCTCCACTTT
cdr3_aa: CASQGLLNSPLHF

v_call: TRBV20-1
j_call: TRBJ2-1
clone_size: few
d_call: .
cdr3_nt: TGCAGTGCTAGAGGGGCAGCGGATTACTACAATGAGCAGTTCTTC
cdr3_aa: CSARGAADYYNEQFF

v_call: TRBV6-5
j_call: TRBJ2-1
clone_size: once
d_call: .
cdr3_nt: TGTGCCAGCAGTGACGGTGAATACAATGAGCAGTTCTTC
cdr3_aa: CASSDGEYNEQFF

v_call: TRBV27
j_call: TRBJ2-4
clone_size: .
d_call: TRBD2
cdr3_nt: TGTGCCAGCAGTTTAGAGGCTAGCGGATCTTCAAACATTCAGTACTTC
cdr3_aa: CASSLEASGSSNIQYF

v_call: TRBV4-1
j_call: TRBJ2-3
clone_size: .
d_call: .
cdr3_nt: TGCGCCAGCAGCCAAGAGGGACGGGGCCCCTGTGTGCAGTATTTT
cdr3_aa: CASSQEGRGPCVQYF

v_call: TRBV7-2
j_call: TRBJ1-2
clone_size: few
d_call: .
cdr3_nt: TGTGCCAGCAGCTTATTTCGCGAATATGGCTACACCTTC
cdr3_aa: CASSLFREYGYTF

v_call: TRBV28
j_call: TRBJ2-7
clone_size: .
d_call: .
cdr3_nt: TGTGCCAGCAGTTTACCGGGGACACAGGCGGTCGAGCAGTACTTC
cdr3_aa: CASSLPGTQAVEQYF